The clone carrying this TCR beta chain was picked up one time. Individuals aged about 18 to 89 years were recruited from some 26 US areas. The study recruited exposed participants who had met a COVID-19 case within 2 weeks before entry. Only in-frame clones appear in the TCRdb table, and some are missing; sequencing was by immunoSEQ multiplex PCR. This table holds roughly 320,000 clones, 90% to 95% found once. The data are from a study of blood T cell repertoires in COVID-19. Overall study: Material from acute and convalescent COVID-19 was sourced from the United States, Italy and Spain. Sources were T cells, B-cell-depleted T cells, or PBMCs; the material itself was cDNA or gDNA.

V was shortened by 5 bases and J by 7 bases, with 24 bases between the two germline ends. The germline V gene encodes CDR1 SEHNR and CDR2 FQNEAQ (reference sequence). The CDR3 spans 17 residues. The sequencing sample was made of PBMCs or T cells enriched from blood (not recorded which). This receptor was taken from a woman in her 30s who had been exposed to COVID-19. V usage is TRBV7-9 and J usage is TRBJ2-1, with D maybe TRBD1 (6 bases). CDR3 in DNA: TGTGCCAGCAGCACAGACGCAGATTACAGGGTTGAAAATGAGCAGTTCTTC. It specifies CASSTDADYRVENEQFF.